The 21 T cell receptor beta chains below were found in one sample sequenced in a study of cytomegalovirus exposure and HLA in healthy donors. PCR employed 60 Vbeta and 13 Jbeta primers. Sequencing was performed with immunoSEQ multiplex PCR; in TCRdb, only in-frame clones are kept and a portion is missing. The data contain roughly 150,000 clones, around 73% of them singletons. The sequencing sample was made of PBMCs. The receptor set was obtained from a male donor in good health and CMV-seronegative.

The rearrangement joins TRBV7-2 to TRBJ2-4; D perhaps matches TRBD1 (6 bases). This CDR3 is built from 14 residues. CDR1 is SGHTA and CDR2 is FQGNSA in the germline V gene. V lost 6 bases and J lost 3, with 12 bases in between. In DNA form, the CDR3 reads TGTGCCAGCAGACGTGGGACAAACAAAAACATTCAGTACTTC. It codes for CASRRGTNKNIQYF.

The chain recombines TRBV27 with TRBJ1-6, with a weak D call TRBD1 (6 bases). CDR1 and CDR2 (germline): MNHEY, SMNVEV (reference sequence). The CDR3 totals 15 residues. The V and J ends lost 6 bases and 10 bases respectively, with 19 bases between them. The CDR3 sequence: CASSPKGGAQSPLHF. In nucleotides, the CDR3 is TGTGCCAGCAGCCCAAAGGGGGGGGCTCAGTCACCCCTCCACTTT.

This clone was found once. The CDR3 is CASSQGGGFPGELFF. The CDR3 nucleotides read TGCGCCAGCAGCCAAGGCGGTGGATTCCCCGGGGAGCTGTTTTTT. This chain uses TRBV4-1 with TRBJ2-2; D gene ambiguous. In germline, CDR1 is MGHRA, CDR2 YSYEKL. The length of the CDR3 is 15 residues. V lost 1 base and J lost 6, with 12 bases in between.

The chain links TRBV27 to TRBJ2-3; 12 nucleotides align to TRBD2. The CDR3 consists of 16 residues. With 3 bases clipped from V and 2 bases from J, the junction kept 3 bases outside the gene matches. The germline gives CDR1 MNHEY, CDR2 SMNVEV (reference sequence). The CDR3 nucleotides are TGTGCCAGCAGTTTTCTAGCGGGGGGGTTCACAGATACGCAGTATTTT. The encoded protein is CASSFLAGGFTDTQYF.

This chain's CDR3 is CASSLSGRLAGVSSYNEQFF. The CDR3 DNA sequence: TGTGCCAGCAGCTTGAGTGGTAGACTAGCGGGAGTCAGCTCCTACAATGAGCAGTTCTTC. The rearrangement links TRBV5-4 to TRBJ2-1; 12 bases map to TRBD2. This CDR3 has 20 residues. J lost 0 bases, V lost 1 base, and 11 bases had no gene match. Per the germline V gene, CDR1 is SGHNT and CDR2 is YYREEE (reference sequence).

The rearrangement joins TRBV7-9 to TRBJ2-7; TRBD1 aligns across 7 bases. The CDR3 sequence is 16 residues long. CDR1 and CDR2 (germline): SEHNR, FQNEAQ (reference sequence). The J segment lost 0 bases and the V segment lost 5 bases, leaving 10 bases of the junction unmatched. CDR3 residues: CASSLYGGQASYEQYF. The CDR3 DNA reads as TGTGCCAGCAGCCTTTACGGTGGACAGGCCTCCTACGAGCAGTACTTC.

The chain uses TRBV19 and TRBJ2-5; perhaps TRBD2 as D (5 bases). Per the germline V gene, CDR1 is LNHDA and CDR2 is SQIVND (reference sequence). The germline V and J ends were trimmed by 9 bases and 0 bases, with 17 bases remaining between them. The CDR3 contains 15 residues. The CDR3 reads CASKPGGRYQETQYF. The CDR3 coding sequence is TGTGCCAGCAAACCGGGCGGGCGATACCAAGAGACCCAGTACTTC. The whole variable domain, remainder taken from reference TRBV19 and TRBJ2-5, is DGGITQSPKYLFRKEGQNVTLSCEQNLNHDAMYWYRQDPGQGLRLIYYSQIVNDFQKGDIAEGYSVSREKKESFPLTVTSAQKNPTAFYLCASKPGGRYQETQYFGPGTRLLVL.

The CDR3 nucleotides read TGCAGCGTTGAACATCAGGGGGCTAGGTACGAGCAGTACTTC. Protein product: CSVEHQGARYEQYF. The chain combines TRBV29-1 with TRBJ2-7; the match to TRBD1 covers 8 bases. With V trimmed by 2 bases and J by 4 bases, 7 bases remained unmatched. This CDR3 has 14 amino acids. The V gene's germline CDR1 is SQVTM and CDR2 ANQGSEA.

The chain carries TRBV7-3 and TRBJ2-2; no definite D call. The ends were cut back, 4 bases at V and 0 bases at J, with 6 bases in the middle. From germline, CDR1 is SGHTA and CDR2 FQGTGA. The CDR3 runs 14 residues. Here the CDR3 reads CASSSTTNTGELFF. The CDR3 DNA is TGTGCCAGCAGCTCGACAACGAACACCGGGGAGCTGTTTTTT.

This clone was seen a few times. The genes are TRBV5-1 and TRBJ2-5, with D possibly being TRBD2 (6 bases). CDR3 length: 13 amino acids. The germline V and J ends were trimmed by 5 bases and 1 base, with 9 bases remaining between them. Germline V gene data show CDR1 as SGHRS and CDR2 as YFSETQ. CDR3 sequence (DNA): TGCGCCAGCAGAGGGACTTCCCAAGAGACCCAGTACTTC. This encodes CASRGTSQETQYF.

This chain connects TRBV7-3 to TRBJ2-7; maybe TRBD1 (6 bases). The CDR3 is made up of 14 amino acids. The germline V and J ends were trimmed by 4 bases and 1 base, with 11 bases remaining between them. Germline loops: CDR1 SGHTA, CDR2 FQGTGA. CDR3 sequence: CASSSQGGSYEQYF. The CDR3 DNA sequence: TGTGCCAGCAGCTCACAGGGTGGGTCCTACGAGCAGTACTTC.

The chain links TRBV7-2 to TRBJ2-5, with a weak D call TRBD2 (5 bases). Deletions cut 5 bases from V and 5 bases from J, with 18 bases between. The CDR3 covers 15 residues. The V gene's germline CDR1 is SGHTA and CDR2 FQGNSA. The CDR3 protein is CASSPQTNRGETQYF. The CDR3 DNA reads TGTGCCAGCAGCCCCCAGACTAACCGAGGGGAGACCCAGTACTTC.

This chain's CDR3 is CASTQGTGGKTQYF. The CDR3 coding sequence is TGTGCCAGCACCCAGGGGACAGGGGGGAAGACCCAGTACTTC. The chain employs TRBV5-8 and TRBJ2-5, with 11 positions matching TRBD1. V lost 6 bases, J lost 6 bases, and 7 bases stayed unmatched. CDR1 SGHTS and CDR2 YDEGEE come from the germline V gene. The CDR3 loop spans 14 amino acids.

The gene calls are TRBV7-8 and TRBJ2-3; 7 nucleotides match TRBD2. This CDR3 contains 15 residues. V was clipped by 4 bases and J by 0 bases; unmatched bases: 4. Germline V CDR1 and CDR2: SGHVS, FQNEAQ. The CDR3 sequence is CASSYAGVSTDTQYF. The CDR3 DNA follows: TGTGCCAGCAGCTATGCGGGGGTTAGCACAGATACGCAGTATTTT.

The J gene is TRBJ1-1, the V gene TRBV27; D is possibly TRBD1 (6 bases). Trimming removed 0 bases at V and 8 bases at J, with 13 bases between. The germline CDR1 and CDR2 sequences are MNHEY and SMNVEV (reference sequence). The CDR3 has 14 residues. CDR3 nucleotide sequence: TGTGCCAGCAGTTTATCAAGGACCGGGACAGAAGCTTTCTTT. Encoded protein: CASSLSRTGTEAFF.

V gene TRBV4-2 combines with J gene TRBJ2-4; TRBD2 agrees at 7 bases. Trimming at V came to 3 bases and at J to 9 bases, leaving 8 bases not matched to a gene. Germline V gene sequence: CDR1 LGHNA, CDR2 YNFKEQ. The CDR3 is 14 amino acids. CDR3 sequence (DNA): TGTGCCAGCAGCCAGGGCCGGGAGGCTGGCATTCAGTACTTC. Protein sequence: CASSQGREAGIQYF.

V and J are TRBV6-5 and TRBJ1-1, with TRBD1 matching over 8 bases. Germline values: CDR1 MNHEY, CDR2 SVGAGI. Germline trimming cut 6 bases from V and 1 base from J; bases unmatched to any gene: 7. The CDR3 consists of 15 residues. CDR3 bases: TGTGCCAGCAGAGGACAGGGTGGGACGAACACTGAAGCTTTCTTT. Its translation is CASRGQGGTNTEAFF.

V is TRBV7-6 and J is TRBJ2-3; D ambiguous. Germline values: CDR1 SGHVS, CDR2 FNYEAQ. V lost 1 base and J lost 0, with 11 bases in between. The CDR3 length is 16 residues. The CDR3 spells CASSLVWPPSTDTQYF. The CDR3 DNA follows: TGTGCCAGCAGCTTAGTGTGGCCACCTAGCACAGATACGCAGTATTTT.

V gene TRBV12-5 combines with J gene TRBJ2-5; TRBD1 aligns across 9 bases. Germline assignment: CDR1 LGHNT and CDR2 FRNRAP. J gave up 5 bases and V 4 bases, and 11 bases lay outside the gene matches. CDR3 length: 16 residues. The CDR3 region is CASGSPPGQGLETQYF. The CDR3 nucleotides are TGTGCTAGTGGTTCCCCCCCGGGACAGGGTCTGGAGACCCAGTACTTC.

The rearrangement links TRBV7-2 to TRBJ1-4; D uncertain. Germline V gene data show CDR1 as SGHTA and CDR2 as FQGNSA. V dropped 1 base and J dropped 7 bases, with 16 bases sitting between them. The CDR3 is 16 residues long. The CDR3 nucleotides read TGTGCCAGCAGCTTAGTAGCAATTCGATCGCTTGAAAAACTGTTTTTT. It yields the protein CASSLVAIRSLEKLFF. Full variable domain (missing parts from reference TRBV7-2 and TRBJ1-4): GAGVSQSPSNKVTEKGKDVELRCDPISGHTALYWYRQSLGQGLEFLIYFQGNSAPDKSGLPSDRFSAERTGGSVSTLTIQRTQQEDSAVYLCASSLVAIRSLEKLFFGSGTQLSVL.

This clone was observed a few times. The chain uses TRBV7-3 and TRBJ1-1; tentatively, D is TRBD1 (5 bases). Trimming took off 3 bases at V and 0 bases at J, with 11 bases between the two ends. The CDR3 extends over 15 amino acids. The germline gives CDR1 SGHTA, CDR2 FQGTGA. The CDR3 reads CASSLAGIMNTEAFF. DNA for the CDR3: TGTGCCAGCAGCTTGGCAGGGATTATGAACACTGAAGCTTTCTTT.